This passage covers 12 T cell receptor beta chains from one sample sequenced in a study of sequential checkpoint blockade in melanoma. TCRdb's copy holds only in-frame clones and misses some; the assay was immunoSEQ multiplex PCR. This sample has some 17,000 clones, with over 60% found just once. Treatment indicated: randomized to nivolumab then ipilimumab (arm A) or the reverse (arm B). Specimen: CD8+ T cells sorted from blood (inferred from file names), collected from a patient given nivolumab and ipilimumab in sequence. These receptors all come from a human donor with melanoma.

The chain combines TRBV13 with TRBJ1-2; 7 bases align to TRBD1. This CDR3 spans 16 amino acids. Per germline, CDR1 PRHDT and CDR2 FYEKMQ (reference sequence). V was pared by 7 bases and J by 2 bases, with 13 bases of the junction left unmatched. This chain's CDR3 is CASTSLRGQTNYGYTF. In DNA form, the CDR3 reads TGTGCCAGCACGTCTTTACGGGGACAGACAAACTATGGCTACACCTTC.

This clone turned up a few times. The chain recombines TRBV10-3 with TRBJ2-1, with 9 bases matching TRBD1. The CDR3 loop spans 16 amino acids. Germline CDR1 ENHRY, CDR2 SYGVKD. Germline trimming cut 2 bases from V and 7 bases from J; bases unmatched to any gene: 9. The CDR3: CAISEPGTGRGNEQFF. The CDR3 DNA reads TGTGCCATCAGTGAGCCCGGGACAGGGAGGGGTAATGAGCAGTTCTTC.

The V and J genes are TRBV13 and TRBJ1-2; tentatively, D is TRBD1 (6 bases). The CDR3 extends over 13 amino acids. V lost 2 bases and J lost 8, with 12 bases in between. Germline CDR1 reads PRHDT; CDR2 reads FYEKMQ (reference sequence). The DNA of the CDR3 is TGTGCCAGCAGCTTATCTCACAGGGACGGCTACACCTTC. Translating it yields CASSLSHRDGYTF. Drawing the rest from reference TRBV13 and TRBJ1-2, the complete variable domain is AAGVIQSPRHLIKEKRETATLKCYPIPRHDTVYWYQQGPGQDPQFLISFYEKMQSDKGSIPDRFSAQQFSDYHSELNMSSLELGDSALYFCASSLSHRDGYTFGSGTRLTVV.

V is TRBV18 and J is TRBJ2-1; D is undetermined. Deletions cut 3 bases from V and 0 bases from J, with 12 bases between. This CDR3 spans 16 amino acids. From germline, CDR1 is KGHSH and CDR2 LQKENI. DNA for the CDR3: TGTGCCAGCTCACCCCTAGGAGAGAGCTCCTACAATGAGCAGTTCTTC. Residues: CASSPLGESSYNEQFF.

This rearrangement joins TRBV19 to TRBJ1-6; 8 nucleotides agree with TRBD1. Germline V CDR1 and CDR2: LNHDA, SQIVND (reference sequence). With V trimmed by 6 bases and J by 7 bases, 8 bases remained unmatched. The CDR3 runs 15 residues. The CDR3 here is CASRGLSGGNSPLHF. In nucleotides, the CDR3 is TGTGCCAGTAGAGGTTTGTCAGGGGGCAATTCACCCCTCCACTTT.

In this sample, this clone turned up a few times. J is TRBJ1-1 and V is TRBV4-1; 7 bases are a match to TRBD1. This CDR3 spans 17 amino acids. V trimming: 0 bases; J trimming: 0 bases; junction bases outside the gene matches: 7. The germline gives CDR1 MGHRA, CDR2 YSYEKL. In nucleotides, the CDR3 is TGCGCCAGCAGCCAAGACGAGCACAGGGGCATGAACACTGAAGCTTTCTTT. Translating gives CASSQDEHRGMNTEAFF.

V is TRBV10-3 and J is TRBJ2-5, with 7 bases that match TRBD1. J lost 5 bases, V lost 7 bases, and 7 bases had no gene match. The CDR3 has 13 amino acids. Germline CDR1 is ENHRY and CDR2 is SYGVKD. CDR3 bases: TGTGCCATCAATAACCAGGGGGAGGAGACCCAGTACTTC. This codes for CAINNQGEETQYF.

V usage is TRBV27 and J usage is TRBJ1-2, with D hard to call. The CDR3 sequence is 14 residues long. Germline loops: CDR1 MNHEY, CDR2 SMNVEV (reference sequence). Trimming took 8 bases from V and 6 from J, leaving 19 bases between them. As DNA, the CDR3 is TGTGCCAGCTCTAACGGGTCGCTAGACCATGGCTACACCTTC. Translated, it gives CASSNGSLDHGYTF.

The chain recombines TRBV5-3 with TRBJ2-1; 7 bases are shared with TRBD2. TRBV5-3 is designated an ORF whose function remains uncertain. The CDR3 length is 16 residues. The junction had 7 bases not matched to a gene; V was cut back by 4 bases and J by 0 bases. CDR3 DNA sequence: TGTGCCAGAAGCGGAGCGGGGAAAAGCTCCTACAATGAGCAGTTCTTC. As protein: CARSGAGKSSYNEQFF.

The chain is built from TRBV5-1 and TRBJ2-3, with 8 bases that match TRBD2. V dropped 3 bases and J dropped 0; count of bases not matched to a gene: 6. The CDR3 runs to 16 residues. The germline gives CDR1 SGHRS, CDR2 YFSETQ. In nucleotides, the CDR3 is TGCGCCAGCAGCTCCGGGACTAGTTCTAGCACAGATACGCAGTATTTT. It specifies CASSSGTSSSTDTQYF.

This clone is a singleton in its sample. The gene calls are TRBV2 and TRBJ2-1, with 7 bases that match TRBD2. The CDR3 has 14 residues. V trimming: 3 bases; J trimming: 7 bases; junction bases outside the gene matches: 6. Germline values: CDR1 SNHLY, CDR2 FYNNEI. The CDR3 nucleotides are TGTGCCAGCAGTGACGGCTTCGGGGGGAATGAGCAGTTCTTC. Translated, it gives CASSDGFGGNEQFF. Variable domain in full (rest from reference TRBV2 and TRBJ2-1): EPEVTQTPSHQVTQMGQEVILRCVPISNHLYFYWYRQILGQKVEFLVSFYNNEISEKSEIFDDQFSVERPDGSNFTLKIRSTKLEDSAMYFCASSDGFGGNEQFFGPGTRLTVL.

This chain links TRBV4-2 with TRBJ2-3; D is undetermined. Germline CDR1 reads LGHNA; CDR2 reads YNFKEQ. CDR3 length equals 14 residues. V was clipped by 0 bases and J by 4 bases, with 8 bases between them. CDR3 protein: CASSQDTYADTQYF. The CDR3 region has the DNA TGTGCCAGCAGCCAAGATACTTACGCAGATACGCAGTATTTT.